A single sample gave rise to the 10 T cell receptor beta chains below, sequenced in a study of shared clonotypes between healthy human individuals. This table comes from immunoSEQ multiplex PCR, and its TCRdb copy is limited to in-frame clones, with some not included. The table lists a few million clones, just over 90% of them singletons, with 0.13% to 0.15% in the top ten. Sequencing used naive CD4+ T cells sorted from blood. Sample subset: CD45RA+ positively selected. The receptors were gathered from a man between 18 and 35 years old in good health.

This sequence joins TRBV29-1 and TRBJ2-1; D not certain. This CDR3 spans 17 amino acids. Trimming removed 0 bases from V and 10 bases from J, with 25 bases in between. Per germline, CDR1 SQVTM and CDR2 ANQGSEA. CDR3 DNA sequence: TGCAGCGTTGAAGATAATTTAGGCAGGTTGCTGCGACGCGAGCAGTTCTTC. Its protein product is CSVEDNLGRLLRREQFF.

On this clone: The same CDR3 arises from other DNA sequences in this sample as well. The chain couples TRBV5-1 to TRBJ2-5, with 12 bases identical to TRBD2. Germline V gene data show CDR1 as SGHRS and CDR2 as YFSETQ. CDR3 length: 15 amino acids. V gave up 0 bases and J gave up 3 bases; unmatched junction bases: 0. CDR3: CASSLGLAGEETQYF. The DNA of the CDR3 is TGCGCCAGCAGCTTGGGACTAGCGGGAGAAGAGACCCAGTACTTC.

This clone occurred once. V gene TRBV2 combines with J gene TRBJ2-3, with 9 bases aligning to TRBD2. Germline loops: CDR1 SNHLY, CDR2 FYNNEI. The CDR3 is 14 amino acids. V was pared by 10 bases and J by 3 bases, with 8 bases of the junction left unmatched. In nucleotides, the CDR3 is TGTGCCACCTCCGTGACTAGCGGTACAGATACGCAGTATTTT. Translated: CATSVTSGTDTQYF.

The CDR3 loop is CASSIVQGDQPQHF. CDR3 coding DNA: TGTGCCAGTAGTATAGTTCAGGGGGATCAGCCCCAGCATTTT. V usage is TRBV19 and J usage is TRBJ1-5; TRBD1 aligns across 7 bases. CDR3 length equals 14 residues. The V and J ends lost 1 base and 5 bases, in that order; junction bases with no gene match: 2. CDR1 is LNHDA and CDR2 is SQIVND in the germline V gene (reference sequence).

The chain recombines TRBV7-2 with TRBJ2-5; 9 nucleotides agree with TRBD2. The J segment lost 5 bases and the V segment lost 3 bases, leaving 7 bases of the junction unmatched. The CDR3 length is 15 residues. Germline assignment: CDR1 SGHTA and CDR2 FQGNSA. The CDR3 coding sequence is TGTGCCAGCAGCTTTTCTAGCGGGATAACGGAGACCCAGTACTTC. This sequence encodes CASSFSSGITETQYF.

V and J are TRBV7-9 and TRBJ2-7; D unresolved. The CDR3 length is 15 residues. Germline lookup yields CDR1 SEHNR and CDR2 FQNEAQ (reference sequence). Between the trimmed V and J ends, which lost 0 bases and 7 bases, there was a span of 16 bases. CDR3 coding DNA: TGTGCCAGCAGCTTAGCGTCCGGTTTCGTCGAGGAGCAGTACTTC. This translates into CASSLASGFVEEQYF.

The rearrangement links TRBV30 to TRBJ2-1; unclear D gene. With 2 bases removed from V and 4 bases from J, the gap between germline ends came to 18 bases. This CDR3 is built from 16 residues. Germline CDR1 reads GTSNPN; CDR2 reads SVGIG (reference sequence). CDR3 loop: CAWSRSRTPSYNEQFF. CDR3 nucleotide sequence: TGTGCCTGGAGTAGGAGCAGGACCCCCTCTTACAATGAGCAGTTCTTC.

In DNA form, the CDR3 reads TGCGCCACCAGTACCCCCCGGGTAGCGAACTATGGCTACACCTTC. Translation: CATSTPRVANYGYTF. This chain links TRBV4-1 with TRBJ1-2; no clear D. Germline V lookup: CDR1 MGHRA, CDR2 YSYEKL. The V end was cut by 10 bases, the J end by 2 bases, with 20 bases between. The CDR3 is 15 residues long.

This chain connects TRBV6-5 to TRBJ2-5; D may be TRBD1 or TRBD2 (5 bases each). TRBJ2-7 matches the DNA end more closely, so the J call is doubtful. CDR1 is MNHEY, CDR2 SVGAGI, per germline. The CDR3 sequence is 12 residues long. The CDR3 coding sequence is TGTGCCAGCAATCGGGGCACCTACGAGCAGTACTTC. It yields the protein CASNRGTYEQYF.

V and J are TRBV30 and TRBJ2-7, with 10 bases that match TRBD1. The length of the CDR3 is 13 residues. Germline CDR1 reads GTSNPN; CDR2 reads SVGIG (reference sequence). With V trimmed by 2 bases and J by 5 bases, 3 bases remained unmatched. Written as DNA, the CDR3 is TGTGCCTGGAGTAGGGACAGGGGCAACGAGCAGTACTTC. Its protein product is CAWSRDRGNEQYF.